The rows below give T cell receptor beta chains drawn from one sample of a study of blood T cell repertoires in COVID-19. The assay was immunoSEQ multiplex PCR, and TCRdb's table has in-frame clones only and misses some. The data contain 200,000 to 250,000 clones, around 90% of them singletons. What was sequenced was PBMCs or T cells enriched from blood (not recorded which). These receptors came from a woman in her twenties or thirties who had been exposed to COVID-19. Each CDR3 is given with its conserved first and last residue. D genes are given only for firm matches. The size field is filled for only some rows; it gives once, few, many or a size class.

clone_size	d_call	j_call	v_call	cdr3_aa	cdr3_nt
-	-	TRBJ1-1	TRBV12-5	CASGSRTRNTEAFF	TGTGCTAGTGGTTCCCGGACAAGGAACACTGAAGCTTTCTTT
-	-	TRBJ2-2	TRBV9	CASSVFAGMGTGELFF	TGTGCCAGCAGCGTTTTCGCGGGAATGGGTACCGGGGAGCTGTTTTTT
-	TRBD2	TRBJ2-1	TRBV18	CASSAGTSGTHNEQFF	TGTGCCAGCTCGGCCGGGACTAGCGGTACTCACAATGAGCAGTTCTTC
-	-	TRBJ1-5	TRBV12-5	CASGSGSNQPQHF	TGTGCTAGTGGTTCGGGAAGCAATCAGCCCCAGCATTTT
-	-	TRBJ2-3	TRBV3-1/TRBV3-2	CASSARTASTDTQYF	TGTGCCAGCAGCGCCCGGACAGCTAGCACAGATACGCAGTATTTT
-	-	TRBJ1-2	TRBV5-6	CASSLVGDSNYGYTF	TGTGCCAGCAGTTTGGTCGGGGACTCTAACTATGGCTACACCTTC
once	-	TRBJ1-4	TRBV18	CASSPSGRVEKLFF	TGTGCCAGCTCACCATCCGGCCGGGTTGAAAAACTGTTTTTT
-	-	TRBJ1-1	TRBV18	CASSPPGGGNTEAFF	TGTGCCAGCTCACCACCGGGGGGGGGAAACACTGAAGCTTTCTTT
-	-	TRBJ2-2	TRBV14	CASSQELGRRSAGELFF	TGTGCCAGCAGCCAAGAACTAGGGAGAAGGAGTGCCGGGGAGCTGTTTTTT
-	-	TRBJ2-5	TRBV5-1	CASSLGGLAEGETQYF	TGCGCCAGCAGCTTGGGGGGGCTAGCCGAGGGAGAGACCCAGTACTTC
-	-	TRBJ1-1	TRBV5-1	CASAENTEAFF	TGCGCCAGCGCAGAGAACACTGAAGCTTTCTTT
-	-	TRBJ1-1	TRBV5-1	CASSLQGSVTEAFF	TGCGCCAGCAGCTTACAGGGCTCAGTCACTGAAGCTTTCTTT
-	-	TRBJ1-1	TRBV7-9	CASSCGPPSSEAFF	TGTGCCAGCAGCTGCGGCCCCCCAAGCTCTGAAGCTTTCTTT
-	TRBD2	TRBJ2-1	TRBV5-6	CASSVPGLGYNEQFF	TGTGCCAGCAGCGTCCCGGGACTAGGATACAATGAGCAGTTCTTC
-	TRBD1	TRBJ2-7	TRBV28	CASSPDRGGDEQYF	TGTGCCAGCAGTCCGGACAGGGGGGGGGACGAGCAGTACTTC
-	TRBD1	TRBJ1-5	TRBV5-5	CASSLGQGEGQPQHF	TGTGCCAGCAGCTTGGGACAGGGGGAAGGTCAGCCCCAGCATTTT
-	TRBD2	TRBJ2-1	TRBV5-1	CASSPRTSRERNEQFF	TGCGCCAGCAGTCCCCGGACTAGCCGCGAGAGGAATGAGCAGTTCTTC
-	-	TRBJ1-1	TRBV6-1	CASSDRVWRGNTEAFF	TGTGCCAGCAGTGACCGGGTGTGGCGCGGGAATACTGAAGCTTTCTTT
-	-	TRBJ2-1	TRBV6-5	CASSYTVGNEQFF	TGTGCCAGCAGTTACACCGTCGGCAATGAGCAGTTCTTC
-	-	TRBJ1-5	TRBV11-2	CASSLTTAGKWPQHF	TGTGCCAGCAGCTTAACAACCGCAGGGAAGTGGCCCCAGCATTTT
-	-	TRBJ1-4	TRBV2	CASSERGNSNREKLFF	TGTGCCAGCAGTGAACGGGGGAATAGTAATCGTGAAAAACTGTTTTTT
-	TRBD1	TRBJ1-2	TRBV7-9	CASSLDLGQGNYGYTF	TGTGCCAGCAGCTTAGACCTAGGACAGGGAAACTATGGCTACACCTTC
-	-	TRBJ2-3	TRBV6-4	CASSEQGTHRDTQYF	TGTGCCAGCAGTGAGCAGGGAACTCATAGGGATACGCAGTATTTT
-	TRBD1	TRBJ1-2	TRBV30	CAWSLQGATSNYGYTF	TGTGCCTGGAGCTTACAGGGGGCGACTTCTAACTATGGCTACACCTTC
-	-	TRBJ1-3	TRBV5-1	CASSLAGTLFGNTIYF	TGCGCCAGCAGCTTGGCCGGGACTCTCTTTGGAAACACCATATATTTT
-	TRBD2	TRBJ2-3	TRBV5-1	CASSLVRGSTDTQYF	TGCGCCAGCAGCTTGGTGCGGGGGAGCACAGATACGCAGTATTTT
-	-	TRBJ1-1	TRBV6-5	CASSYVVRGSEAFF	TGTGCCAGCAGTTACGTAGTACGGGGGTCTGAAGCTTTCTTT
-	TRBD2	TRBJ2-2	TRBV28	CASSTWSTSGRLFF	TGTGCCAGCAGCACATGGTCGACTAGCGGGAGACTGTTTTTT
-	-	TRBJ2-7	TRBV27	CASSGGRAYEQYF	TGTGCCAGCAGCGGAGGACGGGCATACGAGCAGTACTTC
-	-	TRBJ2-3	TRBV2	CASSVTAWRTDTQYF	TGTGCCAGCAGTGTGACAGCGTGGCGCACAGATACGCAGTATTTT
-	-	TRBJ1-1	TRBV6-5	CASSAGGSTEAFF	TGTGCCAGCAGCGCAGGTGGAAGCACTGAAGCTTTCTTT
-	-	TRBJ1-1	TRBV28	CASSSSSGVAEAFF	TGTGCCAGCAGTTCGTCCTCAGGGGTAGCTGAAGCTTTCTTT
-	-	TRBJ2-6	TRBV13	CASSLIGAGANVLTF	TGTGCCAGCAGCTTAATTGGAGCCGGGGCCAACGTCCTGACTTTC
-	-	TRBJ2-1	TRBV10-3	CAISESGDGYLNEQFF	TGTGCCATCAGTGAGTCGGGAGACGGGTACCTCAATGAGCAGTTCTTC
few	-	TRBJ2-7	TRBV13	CASSLNGGPYEQYF	TGTGCCAGCAGCTTAAACGGGGGTCCCTACGAGCAGTACTTC
-	-	TRBJ2-1	TRBV6-5	CASSPIELTNNEQFF	TGTGCCAGCAGTCCTATAGAACTCACGAACAATGAGCAGTTCTTC
-	-	TRBJ1-1	TRBV11-2	CASKRAGAFF	TGTGCCAGCAAGCGGGCGGGAGCTTTCTTT
-	TRBD1	TRBJ1-3	TRBV4-1	CASSQDRTGGPSSGNTIYF	TGCGCCAGCAGCCAAGATAGGACAGGGGGACCCTCCTCTGGAAACACCATATATTTT
-	-	TRBJ2-7	TRBV30	CVWGGRSYEQYF	TGTGTCTGGGGGGGCAGGTCGTACGAGCAGTACTTC
once	-	TRBJ2-1	TRBV2	CASSFKWDSHEQFF	TGTGCCAGCAGTTTCAAATGGGACTCTCATGAGCAGTTCTTC
-	TRBD2	TRBJ2-7	TRBV9	CASSVEAGVTYEQYF	TGTGCCAGCAGCGTAGAAGCGGGAGTTACCTACGAGCAGTACTTC
few	TRBD2	TRBJ2-7	TRBV18	CASSPPRGSDEQYF	TGTGCCAGCTCACCACCGCGCGGGAGCGACGAGCAGTACTTC
-	-	TRBJ2-5	TRBV29-1	CSVERGLRETQYF	TGCAGCGTTGAACGGGGACTGAGAGAGACCCAGTACTTC